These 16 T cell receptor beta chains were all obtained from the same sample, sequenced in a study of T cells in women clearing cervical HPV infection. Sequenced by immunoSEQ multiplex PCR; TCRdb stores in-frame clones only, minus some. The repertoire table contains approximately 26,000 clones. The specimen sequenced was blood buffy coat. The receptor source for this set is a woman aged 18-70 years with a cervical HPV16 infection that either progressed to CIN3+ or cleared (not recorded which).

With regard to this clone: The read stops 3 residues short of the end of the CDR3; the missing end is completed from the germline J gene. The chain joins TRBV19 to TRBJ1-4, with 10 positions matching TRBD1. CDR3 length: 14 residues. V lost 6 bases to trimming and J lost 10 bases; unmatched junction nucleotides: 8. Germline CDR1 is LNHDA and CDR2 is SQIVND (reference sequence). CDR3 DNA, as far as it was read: TGTGCCAGTAGCTCGACAGGGGGCGCGGGAAAA. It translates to CASSSTGGAGK. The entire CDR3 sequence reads CASSSTGGAGKLFF.

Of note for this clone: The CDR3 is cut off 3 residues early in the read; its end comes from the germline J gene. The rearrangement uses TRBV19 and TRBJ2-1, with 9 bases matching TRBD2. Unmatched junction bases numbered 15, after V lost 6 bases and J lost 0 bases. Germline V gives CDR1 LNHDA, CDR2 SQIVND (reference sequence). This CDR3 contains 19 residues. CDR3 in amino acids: CASRPPGLAHQSSYNEQFF. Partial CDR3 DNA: TGTGCCAGTAGGCCTCCCGGACTAGCGCACCAGAGCTCCTACAATGAG.

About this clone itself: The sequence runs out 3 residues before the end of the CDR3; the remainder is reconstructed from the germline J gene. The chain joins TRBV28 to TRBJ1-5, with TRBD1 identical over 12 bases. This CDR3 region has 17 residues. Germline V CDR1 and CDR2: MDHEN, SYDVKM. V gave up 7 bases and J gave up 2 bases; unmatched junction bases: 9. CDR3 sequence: CASTGTGGSGGNQPQHF. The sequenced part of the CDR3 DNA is TGTGCCAGCACGGGGACAGGGGGCTCTGGTGGCAATCAGCCC.

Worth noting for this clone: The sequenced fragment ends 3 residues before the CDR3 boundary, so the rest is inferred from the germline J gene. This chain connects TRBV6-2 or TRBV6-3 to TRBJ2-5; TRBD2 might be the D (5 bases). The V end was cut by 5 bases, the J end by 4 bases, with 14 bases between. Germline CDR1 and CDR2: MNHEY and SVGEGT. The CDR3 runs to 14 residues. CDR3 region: CASSETRSGETQYF. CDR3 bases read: TGTGCCAGCAGTGAGACCCGAAGCGGAGAGACC.

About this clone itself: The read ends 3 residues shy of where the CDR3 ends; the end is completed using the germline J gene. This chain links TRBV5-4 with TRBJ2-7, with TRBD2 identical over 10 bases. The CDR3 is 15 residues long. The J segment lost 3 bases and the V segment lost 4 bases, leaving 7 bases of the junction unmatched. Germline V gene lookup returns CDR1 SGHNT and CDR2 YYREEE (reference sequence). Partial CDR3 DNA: TGTGCCAGCAGCCCGAGCGGGACTAGCGTCTACGAG. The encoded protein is CASSPSGTSVYE. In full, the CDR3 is CASSPSGTSVYEQYF.

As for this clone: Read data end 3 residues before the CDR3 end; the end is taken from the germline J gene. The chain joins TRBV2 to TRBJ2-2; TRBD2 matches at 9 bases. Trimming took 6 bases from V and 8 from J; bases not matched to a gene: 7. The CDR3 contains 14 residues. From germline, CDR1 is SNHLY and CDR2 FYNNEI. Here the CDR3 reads CASRPAGGGGELFF. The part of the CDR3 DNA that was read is TGTGCCAGCAGGCCAGCGGGGGGAGGTGGGGAG.

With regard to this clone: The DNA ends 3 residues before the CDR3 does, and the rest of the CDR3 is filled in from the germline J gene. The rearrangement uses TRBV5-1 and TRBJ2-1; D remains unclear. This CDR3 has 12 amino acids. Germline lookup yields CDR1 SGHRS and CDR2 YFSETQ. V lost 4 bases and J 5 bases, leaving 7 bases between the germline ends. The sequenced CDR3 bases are TGCGCCAGCAGCCAAGGTAACAATGAG. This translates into CASSQGNNE. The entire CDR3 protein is CASSQGNNEQFF.

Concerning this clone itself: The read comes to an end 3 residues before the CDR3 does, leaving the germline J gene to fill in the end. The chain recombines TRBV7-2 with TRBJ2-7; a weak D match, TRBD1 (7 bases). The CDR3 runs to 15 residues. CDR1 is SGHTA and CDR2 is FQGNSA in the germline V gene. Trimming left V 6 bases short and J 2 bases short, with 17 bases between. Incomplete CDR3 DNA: TGTGCCAGCAGGGGAGGCGGGACAGATCCCTACGAG. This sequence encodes CASRGGGTDPYE. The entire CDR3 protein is CASRGGGTDPYEQYF.

The CDR3 loop reads CASSLNPGYGYTF. The covered CDR3 bases are TGTGCCAGCAGCTTAAACCCGGGCTATGGC. V gene TRBV7-3 combines with J gene TRBJ1-2; D not resolved. The CDR3 goes on 3 residues after the read ends, and that part is filled in from the germline J gene. CDR1 and CDR2 from the germline V gene are SGHTA and FQGTGA. The CDR3 has 13 residues. V lost 1 base and J 4 bases, leaving 7 bases between the germline ends. Complete variable domain (other parts from reference TRBV7-3 and TRBJ1-2): GAGVSQTPSNKVTEKGKYVELRCDPISGHTALYWYRQSLGQGPEFLIYFQGTGAADDSGLPNDRFFAVRPEGSVSTLKIQRTERGDSAVYLCASSLNPGYGYTFGSGTRLTVV.

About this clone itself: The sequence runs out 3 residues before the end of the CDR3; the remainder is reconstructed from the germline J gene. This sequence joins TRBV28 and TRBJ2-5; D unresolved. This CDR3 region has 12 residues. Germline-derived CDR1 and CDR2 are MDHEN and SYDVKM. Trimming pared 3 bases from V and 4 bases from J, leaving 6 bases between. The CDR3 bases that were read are TGTGCCAGCAGTTTGTCTCGAGAGACC. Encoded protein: CASSLSRET. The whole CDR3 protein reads CASSLSRETQYF.

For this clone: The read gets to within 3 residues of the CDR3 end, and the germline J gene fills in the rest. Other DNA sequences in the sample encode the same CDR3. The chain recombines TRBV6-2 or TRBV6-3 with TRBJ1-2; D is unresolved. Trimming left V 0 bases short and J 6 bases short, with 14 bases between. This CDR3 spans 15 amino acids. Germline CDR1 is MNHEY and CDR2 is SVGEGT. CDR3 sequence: CASSYSGPVGDGYTF. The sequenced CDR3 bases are TGTGCCAGCAGTTACTCAGGGCCCGTCGGGGATGGC.

The CDR3 DNA, read in part, is TGTGCCAGCAGCAAAGGGACAGACACTGAA. Its translation is CASSKGTDTE. The full CDR3 protein is CASSKGTDTEAFF. The chain couples TRBV7-6 to TRBJ1-1; 7 bases match TRBD1. Read sequence stops 3 residues before the CDR3 end, and the germline J gene provides the missing end. From germline, CDR1 is SGHVS and CDR2 FNYEAQ. CDR3 length: 13 residues. V lost 5 bases to trimming and J lost 3 bases; unmatched junction nucleotides: 3.

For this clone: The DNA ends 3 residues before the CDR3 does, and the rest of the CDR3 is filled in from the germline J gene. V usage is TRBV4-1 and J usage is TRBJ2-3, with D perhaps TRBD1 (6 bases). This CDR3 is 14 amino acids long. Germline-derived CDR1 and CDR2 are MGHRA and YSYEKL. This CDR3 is CASSQLQGNQPQYF. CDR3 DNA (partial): TGCGCCAGCAGCCAACTACAGGGAAACCAGCCG.

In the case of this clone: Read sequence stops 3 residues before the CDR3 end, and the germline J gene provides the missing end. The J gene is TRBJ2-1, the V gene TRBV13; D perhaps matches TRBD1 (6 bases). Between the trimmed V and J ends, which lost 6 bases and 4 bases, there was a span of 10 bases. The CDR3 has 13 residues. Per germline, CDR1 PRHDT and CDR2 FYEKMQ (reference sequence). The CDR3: CASRSDSYNEQFF. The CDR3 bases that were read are TGTGCCAGCAGATCGGACAGTTACAATGAG.

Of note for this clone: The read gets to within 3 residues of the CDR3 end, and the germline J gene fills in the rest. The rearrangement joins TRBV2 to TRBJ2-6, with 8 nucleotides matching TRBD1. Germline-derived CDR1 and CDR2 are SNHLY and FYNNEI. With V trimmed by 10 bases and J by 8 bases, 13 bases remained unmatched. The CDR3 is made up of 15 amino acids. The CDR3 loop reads CATQTDRVGPNVLTF. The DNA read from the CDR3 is TGTGCCACACAGACGGACAGGGTGGGACCCAACGTC.

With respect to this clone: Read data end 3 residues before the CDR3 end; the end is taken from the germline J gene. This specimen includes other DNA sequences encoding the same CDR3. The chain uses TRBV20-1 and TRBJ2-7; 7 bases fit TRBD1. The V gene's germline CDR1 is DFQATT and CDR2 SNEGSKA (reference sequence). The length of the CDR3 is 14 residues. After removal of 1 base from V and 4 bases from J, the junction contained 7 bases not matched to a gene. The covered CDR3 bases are TGCAGTGCTAGAGCCGCACAGGGGAGTTACGAG. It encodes CSARAAQGSYE. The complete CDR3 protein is CSARAAQGSYEQYF.